The source of this T cell receptor (beta chain) is a study of blood T cell repertoires in COVID-19 (dated by TCRdb to about 2020). The study in broad terms: The collaborator samples originated in the United States, Italy and Spain and spanned the acute and convalescent phases of COVID-19. The repertoires were released in a freely available public database meant as a resource for research on the immune response to SARS-CoV-2. Sample metadata almost always included a de-identified subject ID, COVID-19 status, age in years and sex. The dataset comprised deeply sampled blood TCRbeta repertoires from subjects exposed to, actively infected with, or recovered from COVID-19. The samples were drawn from the first 160 participants of the ongoing ImmuneRACE study and from 950 to 1,500 subjects provided by 6 global collaborators. The material from the prospective study consisted of cDNA or gDNA derived from T cells, B-cell-depleted T cells, or PBMCs. Where HLA class I and class II types were available, the types were taken from metadata supplied by the sample provider, not from assay-based typing.

The junction carries 16 bases between V and J, which are trimmed by 6 bases and 4 bases respectively. Spanning cysteine to phenylalanine, the CDR3 consists of 16 amino acids. The DNA shown is the 48-base CDR3, in frame from base 1. Via the germline V gene (reference sequence), CDR1 is LNHDA and CDR2 SQIVND. About this clone: Its antigen is currently not known. Per-base quality was not reported, and no clone a single base away is much larger than it.

The immunoSEQ Assay, a bias-controlled multiplex PCR, was used to amplify TCRbeta CDR3 regions from genomic DNA. Per the authors' processing: The number of nucleated cells in each sample was estimated by amplification of reference gene primers within the assay. To quantify the absolute abundance of each unique TCRbeta CDR3 rearrangement, sequence reads were collapsed and filtered. For each sample, productive Simpson clonality was calculated as the square root of Simpson's diversity index over productive rearrangements. Entries here come from immuneACCESS through TCRdb and include only in-frame sequences with V and J called. Some clones fail to appear in such tables; in the studies checked, an unresolved V gene covers under half of the shortfall, and the cause of the remainder is unknown. For V, J and clone size, that table is used; D and trimming come from the DNA. The sample table lists hundreds of thousands of clones, 80% to 90% of them with a count of one. The ten most abundant clones make up roughly 15% of the sample.

In the prospective study, participants were roughly 18 to 100 years old, resided in 24 geographic areas of the United States, and were enrolled through a virtual design. In the prospective study, participants were assigned to cohorts based on the clinical history participants reported in a screening survey and a study questionnaire. Each participant in the prospective study had whole blood, serum and a nasopharyngeal or oropharyngeal swab collected by mobile phlebotomists. Over a roughly 2-month period, participants in the prospective study had the option of providing additional blood draws and questionnaires. Before DNA extraction, blood samples from the prospective study were shipped at room temperature or frozen. Overall study outcomes, separate from this receptor: The quantity of clinical and demographic metadata differed by source and by participant and was supplied without curation.

The V gene is TRBV19 and the J gene is TRBJ1-6, with TRBD1 perhaps the D gene, on 6 matching bases. This clonotype was obtained from a woman aged 50 to 60 with acute COVID-19. Specimen: PBMCs or T cells enriched from blood (not recorded which). The bases read TGTGCCAGTAGGAACAGGGACACGGGTTATAATTCACCCCTCCACTTT. The translation is CASRNRDTGYNSPLHF.